The 15 T cell receptor beta chains below were found in one sample sequenced in a study of T-cell reconstitution after alpha-beta-depleted transplantation in children. TCRbeta library preparation incorporated unique molecular identifiers. TCRdb reprocessed the PCR reads with MiXCR, giving one entry per CDR3 protein. Found here are hundreds of thousands of distinct CDR3 sequences, 10% to 15% of them singletons; the top ten hold 0.79%. The sample here was PBMCs, taken before TCRalphabeta/CD19-depleted stem cell transplant. These receptors were collected from a girl between 2 and 10 years old with congenital amegakaryocytic thrombocytopenia, due to receive a stem cell transplant.

Only a few counts were recorded for this clonotype. The rearrangement links TRBV7-8 to TRBJ1-2, with D uncertain. Germline CDR1 is SGHVS and CDR2 is FQNEAQ. The CDR3 extends over 13 amino acids. V shed 5 bases and J shed 2 bases, with 9 bases lying between them. The CDR3 bases are TGTGCCAGCAGCAGCAAAGGGAACTATGGCTACACCTTC. Residues: CASSSKGNYGYTF.

This clonotype was recorded a few times. This chain joins TRBV7-9 and TRBJ2-5, with 9 bases matching TRBD2. CDR1 is SEHNR, CDR2 FQNEAQ, per germline (reference sequence). There are 15 residues in the CDR3. J gave up 4 bases and V 5 bases, and 8 bases lay outside the gene matches. CDR3 DNA sequence: TGTGCCAGCAGCCCCGAGGGACTAGCTGGAGAGACCCAGTACTTC. Translating gives CASSPEGLAGETQYF.

This clonotype was picked up many times. V and J are TRBV20-1 and TRBJ2-7, with D uncertain. The CDR3 has 13 residues. Germline CDR1 and CDR2: DFQATT and SNEGSKA (reference sequence). Trimming stripped 6 bases from V and 2 bases from J, with 14 bases between. The CDR3 DNA sequence: TGCAGTGCCCTTGACCGAAGAACCTACGAGCAGTACTTC. Translation: CSALDRRTYEQYF.

V is TRBV18 and J is TRBJ2-2; weak D call: TRBD2 (6 bases). V shed 6 bases and J shed 4 bases, with 9 bases lying between them. CDR3 length equals 13 residues. In germline, CDR1 is KGHSH, CDR2 LQKENI. This CDR3 reads CASSDGGTGELFF. In DNA form, the CDR3 reads TGTGCCAGCTCCGACGGGGGCACCGGGGAGCTGTTTTTT.

The genes are TRBV11-1 and TRBJ2-2, with D tentatively TRBD2 (6 bases). In germline, CDR1 is SGHAT, CDR2 FQDESV (reference sequence). The CDR3 contains 20 residues. Trimming shortened V by 1 base and J by 0 bases, and 21 bases separated the two germline ends. Here the CDR3 reads CASSLDVGLAPYPNTGELFF. CDR3 nucleotide sequence: TGTGCCAGCAGCTTAGACGTTGGTCTAGCGCCCTACCCGAACACCGGGGAGCTGTTTTTT.

The V gene is TRBV27, the J gene TRBJ2-4; TRBD2 matches at 7 bases. This CDR3 has 16 residues. Germline assignment: CDR1 MNHEY and CDR2 SMNVEV (reference sequence). V shed 8 bases and J 1 base; nucleotides not matched to a gene: 11. CDR3 nucleotides: TGTGCCAGCTCACCCAGGGACGGGAGGGCCAAAAACATTCAGTACTTC. Translating it yields CASSPRDGRAKNIQYF.

This clonotype came up many times. V usage is TRBV28 and J usage is TRBJ2-3, with a tentative D call TRBD2 (6 bases). The germline V gene encodes CDR1 MDHEN and CDR2 SYDVKM. This CDR3 has 18 residues. Trimming took off 2 bases at V and 2 bases at J, with 20 bases between the two ends. Written as DNA, the CDR3 is TGTGCCAGCAGTTTAAACGGATTCCGCGGGACCTTCACAGATACGCAGTATTTT. This codes for CASSLNGFRGTFTDTQYF.

In its sample, this clonotype was seen many times. The rearrangement uses TRBV11-2 and TRBJ2-1; D is unclear. The CDR3 consists of 12 residues. Germline V gene lookup returns CDR1 SGHAT and CDR2 FQNNGV. V was trimmed by 5 bases and J by 10 bases, leaving 12 bases between them. The CDR3 is CASSQIRVEQFF. The CDR3 DNA is TGTGCCAGCAGCCAAATACGGGTAGAGCAGTTCTTC.

The V and J genes are TRBV10-2 and TRBJ2-7, with 8 bases fitting TRBD2. Trimming removed 7 bases from V and 6 bases from J; junction bases left unmatched: 5. CDR1 is WSHSY and CDR2 is SAAADI in the germline V gene. The CDR3 length is 12 residues. The CDR3 bases are TGCGCCAGCAACGGCGGGAGGACCGAGCAGTACTTC. Translation gives CASNGGRTEQYF.

The chain links TRBV7-7 to TRBJ2-1; D gene ambiguous. Trimming cost V 5 bases and J 4 bases, with 9 bases left between them. The CDR3 spans 13 residues. CDR1 and CDR2 (germline): SSHAT, FNYEAQ (reference sequence). CDR3 region: CASSIDDYNEQFF. The CDR3 bases are TGTGCCAGCAGCATCGACGATTACAATGAGCAGTTCTTC.

The sample holds a few counts of this clonotype. The rearrangement links TRBV5-1 to TRBJ2-2; TRBD2 matches 8 bases. The CDR3 contains 16 residues. The trim removed 3 bases at V and 0 bases at J, leaving 4 bases unmatched. The germline gives CDR1 SGHRS, CDR2 YFSETQ. The CDR3 protein is CASSYIAGSNTGELFF. DNA for the CDR3: TGCGCCAGCAGCTATATAGCGGGGTCGAACACCGGGGAGCTGTTTTTT.

Ten or more counts support this clonotype. DNA of the CDR3: TGCGCCAGCAGTATACTAGGGACAGATCATCAAGAGACCCAGTACTTC. Translation: CASSILGTDHQETQYF. V and J are TRBV5-1 and TRBJ2-5; 7 positions agree with TRBD1. V lost 5 bases, J lost 2 bases, and 12 bases stayed unmatched. There are 16 residues in the CDR3. CDR1 is SGHRS and CDR2 is YFSETQ in the germline V gene.

This clonotype was picked up many times. This rearrangement joins TRBV5-1 to TRBJ2-7, with 10 bases aligning to TRBD2. The CDR3 extends over 14 amino acids. Germline loops: CDR1 SGHRS, CDR2 YFSETQ. Unmatched junction bases numbered 4, after V lost 3 bases and J lost 4 bases. CDR3 sequence reads: CASSWTSGDYEQYF. DNA of the CDR3: TGCGCCAGCAGCTGGACTAGCGGCGATTACGAGCAGTACTTC.

This clonotype has at least ten counts. V is TRBV5-6 and J is TRBJ2-7; D remains ambiguous. V was clipped by 4 bases and J by 3 bases, with 8 bases between them. CDR1 SGHDT and CDR2 YYEEEE come from the germline V gene. The CDR3 has 12 residues. CDR3 region: CASSLFNYEQYF. DNA of the CDR3: TGTGCCAGCAGCCTATTCAACTACGAGCAGTACTTC.

This clonotype was found many times. This chain uses TRBV4-1 with TRBJ1-1; tentative D call: TRBD1 (6 bases). The CDR3 has 14 residues. CDR1 and CDR2 from the germline V gene are MGHRA and YSYEKL. V gave up 4 bases and J gave up 11 bases, with 20 bases separating them. The CDR3 region is CASSLLWNGGSAFF. DNA of the CDR3: TGCGCCAGCAGCCTTCTATGGAATGGGGGCTCTGCTTTCTTT.